Given below is one T cell receptor (beta chain) in context. Which antigen it targets is not known. Base-call qualities are not available, and no considerably larger clone is one nucleotide away. The data derive from a study of blood T cell repertoires in COVID-19 (dated by TCRdb to the early 2020s). In terms of the full investigation: The collaborator samples originated in the United States, Italy and Spain and spanned the acute and convalescent phases of COVID-19. The prospective study material was composed of cDNA or gDNA derived from T cells, B-cell-depleted T cells, or PBMCs. The dataset comprised deeply sampled blood TCRbeta repertoires from subjects exposed to, actively infected with, or recovered from COVID-19. The repertoires were made available in a free public database intended to serve as a resource for research on the immune response to SARS-CoV-2. The samples were drawn from the first 160 participants of the ongoing ImmuneRACE study and from 1,254 subjects provided by 6 global collaborators. Sample metadata almost always included a de-identified subject ID, COVID-19 status, age in years and sex. Where available, HLA class I and class II types were taken from metadata supplied by the sample provider and were not determined by assay-based typing.

Overall study results and their limits: How much clinical and demographic metadata was included differed by source and by participant, and the metadata was provided uncurated.

The V and J ends are trimmed by 6 bases and 5 bases, leaving 13 bases between them. The CDR3 goes from the cysteine to the phenylalanine over 13 residues. Here the CDR3 DNA is all that survives: 39 bases in frame from base 1. The germline V gene encodes CDR1 MNHEY and CDR2 SVGAGI. Collaborating institutions collected whole blood in K2EDTA tubes following their own protocols. For TCRbeta analysis, collaborator samples were shipped as frozen whole blood, as isolated PBMCs, or as DNA extracted from either sample type. TCRbeta CDR3 regions were amplified from genomic DNA by means of the immunoSEQ Assay, a bias-controlled multiplex PCR. The study's own analysis went as follows. Nucleated cell counts per sample were estimated from amplification of reference gene primers within the assay. To quantify the absolute abundance of each unique TCRbeta CDR3 rearrangement, sequence reads were collapsed and filtered. For each sample, productive Simpson clonality was calculated as the square root of Simpson's diversity index across productive rearrangements. Imported from immuneACCESS, the table was reduced by TCRdb to in-frame sequences with V and J called. These copies leave out some clones; in studies compared against another copy, an unresolved V gene accounts for under half, and the cause of the remainder is not known. The DNA was the basis for D and trimming; V, J and clone size are from that table. This sample is represented by under 200,000 clones; about four fifths of them were singletons. Around 6.1% of the sample is in the top ten clones.

What was sequenced was peripheral blood. The chain is made from TRBV6-5 and TRBJ2-5, and possibly TRBD1, on 5 matching bases. The clonotype was recovered from a woman aged 40 to 55 with acute or convalescent COVID-19. The DNA sequence is TGTGCCAGCAGCAGGGTAATCAGGGAGACCCAGTACTTC. The encoded protein is CASSRVIRETQYF.